These 21 T cell receptor beta chains were all obtained from the same sample, sequenced in a study of response to subunit inactivated influenza vaccine (dated by TCRdb to the late 2010s). Library method: RT-PCR. The sample was run on an Illumina HiSeq 2500. TCRdb cleaned the public reads at Q25 with fastp, built clones with MiXCR and kept in-frame beta chains. Every entry covers one CDR3 protein and lists the most common genes and DNA from its rows. Recorded for this sample are about 540,000 distinct CDR3 sequences; roughly a quarter of them occurred a single time. 2.8% of the sample is held by the ten biggest clonotypes. These data were also reused for a study on T cells expressing NK-cell markers. Drawing on the second study: TCR beta cDNA libraries were prepared using 5'RACE template switching, which introduced a universal primer site and unique molecular identifiers.

The material sequenced was CD4+ T cells sorted from PBMCs, taken approximately 12 days after vaccination. The receptors were sampled from a man aged 50 to 59 who received an inactivated influenza vaccine. Donor details come from another sample of the same person, matched by shared clones.

The rearrangement links TRBV12-3 or TRBV12-4 to TRBJ1-2; D uncertain. The CDR3 is 15 amino acids. The ends were cut back, 2 bases at V and 5 bases at J, with 15 bases in the middle. CDR3 DNA: TGTGCCAGCAGTTTAAAGGTGGGCGCCGAGTATGGCTACACCTTC. Protein: CASSLKVGAEYGYTF.

This clonotype was observed a few times. J is TRBJ1-1 and V is TRBV7-9; 7 nucleotides agree with TRBD1. V dropped 5 bases and J dropped 5; count of bases not matched to a gene: 17. CDR1 is SEHNR, CDR2 FQNEAQ, per germline (reference sequence). This CDR3 has 17 residues. Here the CDR3 reads CASSPLPQLQGRTEAFF. CDR3 sequence (DNA): TGTGCCAGCAGCCCGCTACCCCAGTTACAGGGGCGGACTGAAGCTTTCTTT.

The chain joins TRBV10-3 to TRBJ2-7; 8 bases agree with TRBD2. Germline-derived CDR1 and CDR2 are ENHRY and SYGVKD. This CDR3 has 14 amino acids. Trimming cost V 6 bases and J 7 bases; bases outside gene matches: 11. DNA of the CDR3: TGTGCCATCAGGACGGGACTAGGGCCCCTGGAGCAGTACTTC. It encodes CAIRTGLGPLEQYF.

This clonotype was detected a few times. The chain is built from TRBV28 and TRBJ2-7; 9 bases agree with TRBD1. The CDR3 consists of 16 residues. With V trimmed by 5 bases and J by 5 bases, 13 bases remained unmatched. Germline V gene data show CDR1 as MDHEN and CDR2 as SYDVKM. DNA for the CDR3: TGTGCCAGCAGTCCCAATCCCGGGACAGGGACCCACGAGCAGTACTTC. This sequence encodes CASSPNPGTGTHEQYF.

The chain has TRBV4-3 and TRBJ1-2; TRBD1 agrees at 9 bases. The CDR3 has 14 residues. Germline-derived CDR1 and CDR2 are LGHNA and YSLEER. Trimming at V came to 1 base and at J to 8 bases, leaving 5 bases not matched to a gene. CDR3 in amino acids: CASSQATGGRGYTF. The CDR3 nucleotides read TGCGCCAGCAGCCAAGCCACAGGGGGCAGAGGCTACACCTTC.

This clonotype has only a few counts. The chain couples TRBV24-1 to TRBJ2-2; no clear D gene. The CDR3 consists of 14 residues. Germline CDR1 KGHDR, CDR2 SFDVKD. The ends were cut back, 10 bases at V and 1 base at J, with 12 bases in the middle. For the CDR3, the DNA is TGTGCCACAGGGCTCGGTGAGAACACCGGGGAGCTGTTTTTT. Its protein is CATGLGENTGELFF.

The chain couples TRBV20-1 to TRBJ2-5; 9 bases are shared with TRBD1. V gave up 6 bases and J gave up 1 base; unmatched junction bases: 3. Germline CDR1 and CDR2: DFQATT and SNEGSKA (reference sequence). The CDR3 sequence is 13 residues long. The CDR3 reads CSAHRGPQETQYF. The CDR3 DNA reads TGCAGTGCCCACAGGGGGCCCCAAGAGACCCAGTACTTC.

Of note for this clonotype: Germline and junction disagree at one end, which may indicate a read error. J is TRBJ2-7 and V is TRBV29-1, with TRBD1 identical over 10 bases. Looked up from germline, CDR1 is SQVTM and CDR2 is ANQGSEA. The CDR3 length is 13 residues. The CDR3 loop is CSVWTGGFYEHYF. CDR3 nucleotides: TGCAGCGTCTGGACAGGGGGATTTTACGAGCACTACTTC.

The chain couples TRBV27 to TRBJ2-2; D ambiguous. From germline, CDR1 is MNHEY and CDR2 SMNVEV (reference sequence). The V gene lost 4 bases and the J gene lost 2 bases, with 20 bases spanning the gap. The CDR3 spans 18 residues. The CDR3 region is CASSSRRVGPTNTGELFF. The CDR3 DNA reads as TGTGCCAGCAGTTCACGACGGGTGGGCCCCACCAACACCGGGGAGCTGTTTTTT.

The rearrangement joins TRBV7-2 to TRBJ2-5; no firm D call. CDR3 length equals 13 residues. The V end was cut by 5 bases, the J end by 5 bases, with 12 bases between. The germline CDR1 and CDR2 sequences are SGHTA and FQGNSA. CDR3 amino acids: CASSPGRRETQYF. CDR3 DNA: TGTGCCAGCAGCCCCGGGCGAAGGGAGACCCAGTACTTC.

The chain recombines TRBV12-3 or TRBV12-4 with TRBJ2-2; TRBD1 aligns across 8 bases. V was clipped by 5 bases and J by 7 bases; unmatched bases: 9. This CDR3 is 15 amino acids long. The CDR3 DNA is TGTGCCAGCAGTATACCGACAGGGGACAACGGGGAGCTGTTTTTT. Translation: CASSIPTGDNGELFF.

This clonotype showed up just a few times. The rearrangement joins TRBV25-1 to TRBJ2-2; no firm D call. Germline lookup yields CDR1 MGHDK and CDR2 SYGVNS. This CDR3 comprises 16 residues. V was trimmed by 5 bases and J by 2 bases, leaving 15 bases between them. In DNA form, the CDR3 reads TGTGCCAGCAGTAAAGCTAACCGGAGAAACACCGGGGAGCTGTTTTTT. Translated, it gives CASSKANRRNTGELFF.

The chain links TRBV4-3 to TRBJ1-1; 7 positions agree with TRBD1. Germline V gene lookup returns CDR1 LGHNA and CDR2 YSLEER. J lost 1 base, V lost 0 bases, and 5 bases had no gene match. This CDR3 is 16 amino acids long. The CDR3 DNA is TGCGCCAGCAGCCAAGATATAGGGACAGCGAACACTGAAGCTTTCTTT. Its translation is CASSQDIGTANTEAFF.

The chain is built from TRBV9 and TRBJ2-3, with 8 bases aligning to TRBD2. V lost 1 base, J lost 5 bases, and 6 bases stayed unmatched. There are 15 residues in the CDR3. Germline CDR1 is SGDLS and CDR2 is YYNGEE. The CDR3 reads CASSVTAGGKDTQYF. In DNA form, the CDR3 reads TGTGCCAGCAGCGTAACGGCGGGAGGTAAAGATACGCAGTATTTT.

The rearrangement joins TRBV20-1 to TRBJ2-6; 10 bases match TRBD1. The V and J ends lost 6 bases and 4 bases, in that order; junction bases with no gene match: 6. The CDR3 extends over 15 amino acids. Germline CDR1 reads DFQATT; CDR2 reads SNEGSKA (reference sequence). CDR3 in DNA: TGCAGTGCGAGACAGGGGGCCGAAGGGGCCAACGTCCTGACTTTC. Its protein product is CSARQGAEGANVLTF.

The V and J genes are TRBV10-3 and TRBJ2-6; D perhaps matches TRBD1 (6 bases). Germline V gene data show CDR1 as ENHRY and CDR2 as SYGVKD. CDR3 length equals 15 residues. Trimming removed 6 bases at V and 2 bases at J, with 11 bases between. CDR3: CAISSQGTGANVLTF. CDR3 in DNA: TGTGCCATCAGCTCACAGGGTACTGGGGCCAACGTCCTGACTTTC.

The gene calls are TRBV20-1 and TRBJ1-2; D not certain. Germline CDR1 is DFQATT and CDR2 is SNEGSKA (reference sequence). This CDR3 has 12 residues. V lost 6 bases, J lost 8 bases, and 16 bases lay in between. As DNA, the CDR3 is TGCAGTGCCATTAGCCCGGGTTCAGGCTACACCTTC. Its translation: CSAISPGSGYTF.

The chain couples TRBV5-6 to TRBJ2-1; the D is unclear. This CDR3 contains 13 residues. Trimming pared 2 bases from V and 10 bases from J, leaving 13 bases between. Germline-derived CDR1 and CDR2 are SGHDT and YYEEEE. CDR3 coding DNA: TGTGCCAGCAGCTTTTATGCGCTCGGAGAGCAGTTCTTC. Translation gives CASSFYALGEQFF.

The chain is built from TRBV7-8 and TRBJ2-1; 12 positions agree with TRBD2. Per the germline V gene, CDR1 is SGHVS and CDR2 is FQNEAQ. With 0 bases clipped from V and 8 bases from J, the junction kept 8 bases outside the gene matches. This CDR3 comprises 17 residues. The CDR3 nucleotides read TGTGCCAGCAGCTTAGCGCCGGCTAGCGGGAGGGGTTATGAGCAGTTCTTC. Translated, it gives CASSLAPASGRGYEQFF.

This clonotype was counted many times. The genes are TRBV6-2 or TRBV6-3 and TRBJ1-5; TRBD1 matches at 7 bases. Germline assignment: CDR1 MNHEY and CDR2 SVGEGT. This CDR3 is 19 amino acids long. Trimming took 2 bases from V and 4 from J; bases not matched to a gene: 17. The DNA for the CDR3 is TGTGCCAGCAGTTACGCCCGGAAGACAGGGTTCGCCCCTAATCAGCCCCAGCATTTT. It encodes CASSYARKTGFAPNQPQHF.

V gene TRBV5-6 combines with J gene TRBJ2-2; 9 nucleotides match TRBD1. The CDR3 loop spans 16 amino acids. J lost 5 bases, V lost 1 base, and 6 bases had no gene match. The germline V gene encodes CDR1 SGHDT and CDR2 YYEEEE. The CDR3 bases are TGTGCCAGCAGCTTGTCCGGACAGGGGTTTACCGGGGAGCTGTTTTTT. Encoded protein: CASSLSGQGFTGELFF.